The present T cell receptor (beta chain) was sequenced within a study of blood T cell repertoires in COVID-19. Study information: T cells, B-cell-depleted T cells, or PBMCs supplied cDNA or gDNA.

This table comes from immunoSEQ multiplex PCR, and its TCRdb copy is limited to in-frame clones, with some not included. The table lists over 95,000 clones, approximately 90% of them singletons, with approximately 4.2% in the top ten. V shed 3 bases, J shed 5 bases, and the junction held 12 bases outside the gene matches. Germline CDR1 reads MNHEY; CDR2 reads SVGAGI. The CDR3 length is 16 residues. Sequenced: peripheral blood. V and J are TRBV6-5 and TRBJ1-2; 7 bases line up with TRBD1. This TCR was sampled from a woman between 45 and 65 years old with acute or convalescent COVID-19. For the CDR3, the DNA is TGTGCCAGCAGTTATTCAATGGCGACAGGGAGGTATGGCTACACCTTC. Translated, it gives CASSYSMATGRYGYTF.